This paragraph reports one T cell receptor (beta chain). It lacks a known antigen. Per-nucleotide qualities are absent, and no much larger clonotype sits a single base away. Library preparation used the immunoSEQ multiplex PCR assay. High-throughput sequencing of the T-cell receptor beta chain was performed on primary melanoma tumor tissue. In the original analysis: Repertoire analyses included TCRB CDR3 sharing between samples and the distribution of insertions and deletions. A gradient-boosted model ranked how well the T-cell fraction predicted outcome compared with histopathological variables. TCRdb stores this immuneACCESS table with in-frame sequences only. Part of the clones is absent; in the studies checked, under half of the shortfall reflects unresolved V genes, and no reason is known for the rest. The V and J calls and clone size are taken from that table; D and trimming were inferred from the DNA. The table for this sample lists 950 to 1,100 clones; more than 65% of them were counted only once. Less than 5% of the sample belongs to the ten largest clones.

This specimen belongs to a study of primary melanoma T cells and metastatic recurrence (TCRdb year 2020). Regarding the study in general: A total of 200 or so primary melanomas made up the cohort, all of stage T2 to T4 and more than 1 mm thick. Whether T-cell fraction and T-cell repertoire clonality in primary melanoma tumors predicted patient outcome was tested in the study. The T-cell fraction measured by TCR beta sequencing was compared against progression-free survival as the clinical outcome. Histopathological grading of tumor-infiltrating lymphocytes was compared with the sequencing-derived T-cell fraction.

Findings and caveats that apply to the study as a whole: A T-cell fraction above 20% appeared protective regardless of ulceration status, mitotic rate or nodal disease. The authors presented an effective T-cell-mediated antitumor response in primary melanoma only as a suggestion and not as a demonstrated mechanism. Progression-free survival was reportedly predicted by the tumor T-cell fraction independently of thickness, ulceration, mitotic rate and age. Compared with adding any other histopathological variable to tumor thickness, adding T-cell fraction reportedly produced a bigger improvement in progression-free survival prediction.

Patients had primary melanoma that had been surgically resected and was considered potentially curable but at risk of metastatic recurrence. At the junction V is shortened by 3 bases and J by 0 bases, with 9 bases in between. The germline V gene gives CDR1 as SQVTM and CDR2 as ANQGSEA. Its CDR3 holds 14 amino acids, cysteine through phenylalanine. Here the CDR3 DNA is all that survives: 42 bases in frame from base 1. The clonotype comes from a human donor with melanoma. Material: melanoma tumor tissue. The V and J segments used are TRBV29-1 and TRBJ2-1; the D segment cannot be called with confidence. The DNA is as follows: TGCAGCGTTGACTTCGCAGGCTCCTACAATGAGCAGTTCTTC. This translates into CSVDFAGSYNEQFF.